This TCR beta chain was recorded in a study of cytomegalovirus exposure and HLA in healthy donors (dated by TCRdb to between 2016 and 2019). In terms of the full investigation: An earlier analysis of 587 of the donors reported 250 to 300 Gb of sequence data and more than 90 million unique TCR beta sequences from 150 million to 200 million T cells. An early release covering about 600 HLA-typed donors comprised about 300 gigabases of sequencing data and approximately 85 million unique TCR sequences. The genetic ancestry cluster associated with self-reported Caucasian donors included over 65% of the approximately 410 genotyped donors. The aim of the study was to test whether cataloging public T cell receptors could identify signatures of past pathogen exposure. The study profiled the T cell repertoires of about 720 subjects by immunosequencing and related them to cytomegalovirus serostatus. A separate validation cohort of roughly 130 different subjects was used in addition to the roughly 720-subject first cohort. High-throughput TCR immunosequencing, statistical association of individual TCRs with disease status, and machine learning were combined to predict cytomegalovirus infection status. A later analysis re-analyzed previously published TCR beta repertoires from approximately 700 donors and added high-resolution HLA genotyping to study TCR occurrence patterns. In the later analysis, no new phenotypic data were used to find candidate immune exposures; instead, reliance was placed on TCR beta sequences and their occurrence across donors. To decide whether each TCR beta V gene segment behaved as functional or pseudogenic, an earlier analysis of some 570 of the donors relied on high-throughput TCR beta sequencing. Donor age, sex, ethnicity and CMV serostatus were compiled alongside the repertoire data. A later genetic analysis used genome-wide SNP genotypes for about 65% of the 666 donors, treating that subset as a discovery cohort. Every repertoire in the discovery cohort had been generated on one and the same sequencing platform. HLA typing covered class I and class II loci at four-digit resolution. The number of donors typed differed by locus, with about 620-630 for A, B, C, DRB1 and DQB1, 522 for DQA1, 600 to 610 for DPA1, and some 440 for DPB1. About 5 DR-DQ haplotypes were handled as single units for association and clustering, since linkage in the cohort was strong. Across approximately 400 genotyped donors of the cohort, an average of 235,054 unique TCR beta nucleotide sequences per donor were sequenced, and roughly a sixth of those sequences were non-productive. Overall results and qualifications from the work: A later analysis found that most CMV-associated TCR beta chains appeared HLA-restricted, with HLA associations seemingly driven largely by CMV exposure. In a later genetic analysis, a missense DCLRE1C variant was associated with V-gene and J-gene trimming of TCR beta chains, and the association was replicated in an independent cohort. Because some donors lacked HLA typing at each locus, the association tests relied only on the typed subset. Several of the top co-occurrence clusters appeared to be linked to parvovirus B19, influenza, CMV and Epstein-Barr virus, according to a later analysis. In vitro tests confirmed that a few of the cytomegalovirus-associated TCR beta chains recognize cytomegalovirus antigens. An earlier analysis of around 600 of the donors showed that most TCR beta V segments appeared in productive rearrangements either about 87% or about 30% of the time, which broadly matched IMGT annotations. Because the 87-base-pair reads could not distinguish some IMGT-functional V segments, including TRBV6-2 and TRBV6-3, those segments were excluded. A total of fewer than 200 TCR beta chains were listed by the study as associated with cytomegalovirus. A cluster of highly shared sequence variants was judged likely to be a technical artifact of the sequencing pipeline. The classifier was reported to diagnose cytomegalovirus status with high specificity and sensitivity in both the original and validation cohorts. The only immune exposure information available for the cohort was CMV serostatus. A later analysis associated some 17,000 TCR beta sequences with specific HLA alleles at a false discovery rate of 0.05. In a later analysis, TCR association rates were found to vary across HLA loci, with the most associated TCRs seen for DRB1 alleles and the fewest for HLA-C alleles. According to a later genetic analysis, donors in an Asian-associated ancestry cluster had fewer N-insertions in productive TCRs than the roughly 670-donor mean. According to the authors, the approach could potentially be generalized to other disease states and immunological phenotypes. A further reported finding was that TCR beta sequences accurately predicted the HLA-A and HLA-B alleles for most subjects in the first cohort. Roughly uniform sequencing depth across donors was assumed in presence/absence analyses, although this assumption may not hold. The cohort was sequenced for TCR beta chains only, and without alpha or paired-chain data the features that could be detected were limited. While some public TCRs were present in many individuals, most TCR sequences turned up only very rarely across donors. Compared with equally common non-associated chains, HLA-associated TCR beta chains in a later analysis were more clonally expanded and had lower generation probabilities. Strong co-occurrence of HLA alleles, especially DR and DQ, made assigning TCR associations to individual alleles difficult. Linkage disequilibrium might explain the correlated functional status among segregating V segments, but an unknown experimental factor could not be excluded. Over 15 rarely observed V segments, including chromosome 9 orphons, were excluded from the earlier analysis of approximately 600 of the donors because counts were too low.

Including cysteine and phenylalanine, the CDR3 has 15 amino acids. Only CDR3 DNA is held: 45 bases, read in frame from base 1. CDR1 and CDR2 were assigned from the germline V gene as SNHLY and FYNNEI. V was cut back by 3 bases and J by 2 bases, leaving a gap of 10 bases between them. Receptors were amplified or captured by the immunoSEQ multiplex PCR assay. For the multiplex PCR, a mixture combining 60 forward primers for TCR Vbeta segments and 13 reverse primers for TCR Jbeta segments was used. A multiplex PCR assay on genomic DNA amplified the CDR3 region of rearranged TCR beta genes. The Illumina HiSeq System was used to sequence the amplified TCR beta libraries as 87-base-pair reads. The authors processed their data as follows. In a later analysis, 70 million to 95 million unique TCR beta chains were counted across the roughly 670 repertoires, and roughly 11 million of these chains were shared by at least two donors. Raw reads were error-corrected and collapsed into unique sequences with a nearest-neighbor algorithm that merged closely related sequences to remove PCR and sequencing errors. V, D and J gene segments were assigned by aligning CDR3 sequences to IMGT reference sequences. For a sequence to be retained, a match of at least six nucleotides to both a V gene segment and a J gene segment was required. A rearrangement was called productive if the CDR3 had no stop codons and remained in frame with V and J, and every other rearrangement was called non-productive. CDR3 was defined according to IMGT convention as the region running from the second conserved V-encoded cysteine to the conserved J-encoded phenylalanine. In an earlier analysis of around 570 of the donors, sequences lacking an unambiguous match to a single V gene segment were excluded. In an earlier analysis of 450 to 750 of the donors, a V segment was called functional when productive rearrangements were above 56.7%, and segregating when the standard deviation between donors exceeded 5%. A statistical classification framework was built to diagnose cytomegalovirus status from the catalog of TCR beta chain sequences. A later analysis assigned V and J genes by comparing TCR nucleotide sequences with IMGT/GENE-DB human TR gene sequences. A later analysis assigned CDR3 sequences and most-parsimonious VDJ recombination scenarios with the TCRdist pipeline. In a later analysis, each TCR beta chain was defined by its CDR3 amino acid sequence together with its V-gene family, and reads lacking a unique V-gene family were excluded. To address suspected cross-contamination and a sequencing artifact, a later analysis removed a few hundred highly shared, low-generation-probability nucleotide sequences. In a later analysis, a clonal expansion index for each public chain was calculated from normalized within-repertoire ranks of inferred template counts. Generation probabilities in a later analysis came from a VDJ recombination model fitted to out-of-frame rearrangements, and those results were checked against IGoR. Hypergeometric tests were used in a later analysis to score TCR-TCR, TCR-HLA and TCR-CMV co-occurrence, with a repertoire-size bias correction applied to the TCR pairs. To estimate false discovery rates, a later analysis permuted the HLA or CMV assignments 20 times. In a later analysis, co-occurring TCRs were grouped with DBSCAN, and TCRdist sequence similarity was added when clustering was performed within HLA-allele-positive subsets. For co-occurrence clustering, repertoires with fewer than 30,000 or more than 120,000 public chains were excluded, along with several repertoires with anomalous nucleotide sharing. TCRdb re-hosts the immuneACCESS table, in-frame sequences only. Its copies lack some clones; in the studies checked, an unresolved V gene accounts for under half of them, and the cause for the rest is not known. The DNA gave D and trimming, while V, J and clone size come from that table. Here the sample has approximately 220,000 clones; more than 65% occur a single time. Approximately 0.6% of the sample is held by the ten biggest clonotypes.

On this clone itself: The target of this receptor is not known. Base qualities were left out, and no much larger clone turns up one base away.

The cohort was made up of 666 healthy bone marrow donors. At the time of sampling, every cohort member was nominally healthy, though immune exposures that went unrecorded were likely present. The donor tested CMV seronegative and was one of the 352 seronegative cohort members. A peripheral blood sample was collected from each donor, and TCR beta sequencing was performed on peripheral blood mononuclear cells. The Qiagen DNeasy Blood Extraction Kit was used to extract genomic DNA from the blood cell samples. Sequenced: PBMCs. The sequence links TRBV2 to TRBJ2-2; the D region possibly corresponds to TRBD2 (6 bases align). The clonotype was recovered from a young man in good health and CMV-seronegative. The CDR3 region has the sequence CASSDQRVNTGELFF. At the DNA level, the sequence is TGTGCCAGCAGTGACCAGCGGGTCAACACCGGGGAGCTGTTTTTT.